This T cell receptor beta chain was sequenced during a study of T cell responses to AZD1222 COVID-19 vaccine. Whole-study context: Pooling of second doses given at about 4 or about 12 weeks was done.

General study results and limits: Spike-specific TCR breadth and depth rose after two AZD1222 doses. The donor cohort was predominantly white British with a female majority, and clonal diversity may have been underestimated. Within unmutated variant regions lay the reported targets of nearly half of spike-specific TCRs.

The repertoire was sequenced with immunoSEQ multiplex PCR; TCRdb's copy has only in-frame clones and lacks some. The sample shows about 55,000 clones, roughly 84% of them seen only once. Germline CDR1 and CDR2: LGHDT and YNNKEL (reference sequence). V was clipped by 0 bases and J by 7 bases, with 4 bases between them. The CDR3 extends over 13 amino acids. As regards this clone: The antigen is undetermined.

V and J are TRBV3-1 (or the pseudogene TRBV3-2) and TRBJ1-6; D remains unclear. Sequenced here: peripheral blood, sampled on day 0 of AZD1222 vaccination. The receptor's source is an adult in good health. The CDR3 region is CASSQDFNSPLHF. The CDR3 DNA sequence: TGTGCCAGCAGCCAAGACTTCAATTCACCCCTCCACTTT.